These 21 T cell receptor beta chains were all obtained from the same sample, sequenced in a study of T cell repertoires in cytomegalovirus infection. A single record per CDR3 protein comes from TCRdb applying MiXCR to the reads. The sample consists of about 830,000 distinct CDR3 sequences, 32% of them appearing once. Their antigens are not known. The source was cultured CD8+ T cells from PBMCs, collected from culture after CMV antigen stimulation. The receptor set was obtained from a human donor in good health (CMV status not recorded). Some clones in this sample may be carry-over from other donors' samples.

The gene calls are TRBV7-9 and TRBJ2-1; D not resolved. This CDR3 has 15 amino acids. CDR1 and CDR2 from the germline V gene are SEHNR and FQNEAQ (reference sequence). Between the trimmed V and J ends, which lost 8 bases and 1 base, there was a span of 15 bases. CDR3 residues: CASGRPENSYNEQFF. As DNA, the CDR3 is TGTGCCAGCGGACGGCCGGAAAATTCCTACAATGAGCAGTTCTTC.

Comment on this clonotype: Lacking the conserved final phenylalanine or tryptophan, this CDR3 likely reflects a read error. The CDR3 nucleotides read TGTGCCAGCAGTTACTCGCTCTCCTGGGGATTCTACGAGCAGTACTCC. Translated: CASSYSLSWGFYEQYS. The chain uses TRBV6-6 and TRBJ2-7, with D unresolved. CDR1 is MNHNY, CDR2 SVGAGI, per germline (reference sequence). This CDR3 is built from 16 residues. Trimming took off 0 bases at V and 3 bases at J, with 15 bases between the two ends.

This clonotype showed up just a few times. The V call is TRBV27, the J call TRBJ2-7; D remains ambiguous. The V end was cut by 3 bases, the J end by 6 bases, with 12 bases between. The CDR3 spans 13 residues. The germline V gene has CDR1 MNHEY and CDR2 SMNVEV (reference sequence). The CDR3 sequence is CASSFGRSGEQYV. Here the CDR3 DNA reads TGTGCCAGCAGTTTTGGCAGGAGTGGCGAGCAGTACGTC.

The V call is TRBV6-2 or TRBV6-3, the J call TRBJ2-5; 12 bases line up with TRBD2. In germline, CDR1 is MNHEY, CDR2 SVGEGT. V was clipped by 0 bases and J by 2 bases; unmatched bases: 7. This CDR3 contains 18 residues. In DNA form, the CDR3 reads TGTGCCAGCAGTTACTCCCGGACTAGCGGGGAGCCTCAAGAGACCCAGTACTTC. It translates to CASSYSRTSGEPQETQYF.

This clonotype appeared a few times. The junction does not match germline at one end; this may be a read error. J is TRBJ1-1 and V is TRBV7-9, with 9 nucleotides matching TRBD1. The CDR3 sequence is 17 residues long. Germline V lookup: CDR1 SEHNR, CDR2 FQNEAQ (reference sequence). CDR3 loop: CVSSLGGTGPAGTEAFF. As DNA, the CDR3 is TGTGTCAGCAGCTTAGGCGGGACAGGGCCGGCGGGCACTGAAGCTTTCTTT.

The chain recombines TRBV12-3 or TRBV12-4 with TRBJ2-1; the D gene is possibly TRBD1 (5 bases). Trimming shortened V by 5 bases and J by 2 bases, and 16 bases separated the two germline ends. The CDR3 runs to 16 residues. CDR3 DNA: TGTGCCAGCAGTCCACTCAGGGCGCAGACCTACAATGAGCAGTTCTTC. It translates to CASSPLRAQTYNEQFF.

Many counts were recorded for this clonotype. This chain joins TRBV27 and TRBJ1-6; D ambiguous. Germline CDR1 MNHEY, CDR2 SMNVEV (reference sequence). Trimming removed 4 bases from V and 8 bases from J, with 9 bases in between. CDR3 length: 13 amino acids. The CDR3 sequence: CASSSFRDSPLHF. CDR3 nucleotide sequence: TGTGCCAGCAGTTCATTCAGAGATTCACCCCTCCACTTT.

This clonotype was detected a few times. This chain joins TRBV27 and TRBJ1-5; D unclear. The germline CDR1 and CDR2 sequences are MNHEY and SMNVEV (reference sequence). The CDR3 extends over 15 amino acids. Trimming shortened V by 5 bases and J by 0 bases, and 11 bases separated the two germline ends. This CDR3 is CASSETRDSNQPQHF. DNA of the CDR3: TGTGCCAGCAGTGAAACCCGGGATAGCAATCAGCCCCAGCATTTT.

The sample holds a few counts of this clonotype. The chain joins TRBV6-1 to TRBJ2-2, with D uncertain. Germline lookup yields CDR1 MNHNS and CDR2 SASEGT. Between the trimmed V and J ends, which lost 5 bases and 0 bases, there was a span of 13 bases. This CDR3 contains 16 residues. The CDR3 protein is CASSYKWGTNTGELFF. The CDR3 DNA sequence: TGTGCCAGCAGTTACAAGTGGGGAACGAACACCGGGGAGCTGTTTTTT.

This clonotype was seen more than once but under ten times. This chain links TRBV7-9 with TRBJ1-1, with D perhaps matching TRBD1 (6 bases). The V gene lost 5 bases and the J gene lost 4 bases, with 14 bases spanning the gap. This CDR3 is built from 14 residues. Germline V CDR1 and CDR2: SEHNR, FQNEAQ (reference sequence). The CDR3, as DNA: TGTGCCAGCAGCCACACCGGGACAACCACTGAAGCTTTCTTT. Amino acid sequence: CASSHTGTTTEAFF.

DNA for the CDR3: TGTGCCAGCAGCCGCGTAATTGGTGGAAATTCACCCCTCCACTTT. It translates to CASSRVIGGNSPLHF. The chain recombines TRBV6-5 with TRBJ1-6; D call uncertain. V lost 6 bases and J 7 bases, leaving 16 bases between the germline ends. Germline V lookup: CDR1 MNHEY, CDR2 SVGAGI. The CDR3 spans 15 residues.

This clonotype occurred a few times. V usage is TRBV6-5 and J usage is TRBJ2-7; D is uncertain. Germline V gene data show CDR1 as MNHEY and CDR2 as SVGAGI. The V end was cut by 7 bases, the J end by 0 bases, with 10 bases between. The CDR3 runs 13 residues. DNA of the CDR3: TGTGCCAGCACCGGCACGAGCTCCTACGAGCAGTACTTC. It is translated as CASTGTSSYEQYF.

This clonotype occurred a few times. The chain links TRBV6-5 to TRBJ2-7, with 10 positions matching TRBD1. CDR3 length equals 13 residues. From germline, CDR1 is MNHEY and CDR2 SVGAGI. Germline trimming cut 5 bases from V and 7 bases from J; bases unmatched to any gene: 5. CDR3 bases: TGTGCCAGCAGTGGGACAGGGGTACGTGAGCAGTACTTC. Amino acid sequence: CASSGTGVREQYF.

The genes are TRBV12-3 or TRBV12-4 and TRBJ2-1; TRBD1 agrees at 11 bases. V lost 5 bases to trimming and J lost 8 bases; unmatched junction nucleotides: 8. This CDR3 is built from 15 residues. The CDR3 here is CASSTRDRGFDEQFF. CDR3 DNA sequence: TGTGCCAGCAGTACCCGGGACAGGGGGTTCGATGAGCAGTTCTTC.

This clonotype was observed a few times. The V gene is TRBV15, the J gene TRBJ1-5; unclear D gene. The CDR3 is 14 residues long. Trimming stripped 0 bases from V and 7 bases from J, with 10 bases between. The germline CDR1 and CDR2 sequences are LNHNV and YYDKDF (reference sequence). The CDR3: CATSRDLDGQPQHF. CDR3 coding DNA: TGTGCCACCAGCAGAGACCTAGACGGCCAGCCCCAGCATTTT. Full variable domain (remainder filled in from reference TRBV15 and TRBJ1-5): DAMVIQNPRYQVTQFGKPVTLSCSQTLNHNVMYWYQQKSSQAPKLLFHYYDKDFNNEADTPDNFQSRRPNTSFCFLDIRSPGLGDTAMYLCATSRDLDGQPQHFGDGTRLSIL.

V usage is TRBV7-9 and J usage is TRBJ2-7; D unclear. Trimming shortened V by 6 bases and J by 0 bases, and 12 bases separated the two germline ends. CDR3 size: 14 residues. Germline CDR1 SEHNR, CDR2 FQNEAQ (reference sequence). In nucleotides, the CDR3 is TGTGCCAGCAGTTTCCCTGCAGGCTCCTACGAGCAGTACTTC. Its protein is CASSFPAGSYEQYF. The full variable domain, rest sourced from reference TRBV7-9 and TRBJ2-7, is DTGVSQNPRHKITKRGQNVTFRCDPISEHNRLYWYRQTLGQGPEFLTYFQNEAQLEKSRLLSDRFSAERPKGSFSTLEIQRTEQGDSAMYLCASSFPAGSYEQYFGPGTRLTVT.

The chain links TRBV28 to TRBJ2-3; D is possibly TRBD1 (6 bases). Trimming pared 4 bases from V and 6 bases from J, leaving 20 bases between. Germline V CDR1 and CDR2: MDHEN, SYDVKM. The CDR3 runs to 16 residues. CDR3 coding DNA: TGTGCCAGCAGTTCTTCCGGGACAAGGATCGGGGATACGCAGTATTTT. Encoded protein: CASSSSGTRIGDTQYF.

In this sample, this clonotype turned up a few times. The chain's CDR3 is CASSNGYSNQPQHF. CDR3 DNA sequence: TGTGCCAGCAGCAATGGATATAGCAATCAGCCCCAGCATTTT. The gene calls are TRBV27 and TRBJ1-5; D unresolved. The CDR3 is made up of 14 amino acids. Trimming pared 6 bases from V and 0 bases from J, leaving 9 bases between. The germline V gene encodes CDR1 MNHEY and CDR2 SMNVEV (reference sequence).

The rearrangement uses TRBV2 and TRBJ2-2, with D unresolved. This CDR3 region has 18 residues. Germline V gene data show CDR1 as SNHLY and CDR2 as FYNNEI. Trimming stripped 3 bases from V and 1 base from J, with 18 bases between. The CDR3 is CASSDKGISPKNTGELFF. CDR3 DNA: TGTGCCAGCAGTGACAAGGGTATCTCTCCGAAGAACACCGGGGAGCTGTTTTTT. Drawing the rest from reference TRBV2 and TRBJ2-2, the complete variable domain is EPEVTQTPSHQVTQMGQEVILRCVPISNHLYFYWYRQILGQKVEFLVSFYNNEISEKSEIFDDQFSVERPDGSNFTLKIRSTKLEDSAMYFCASSDKGISPKNTGELFFGEGSRLTVL.

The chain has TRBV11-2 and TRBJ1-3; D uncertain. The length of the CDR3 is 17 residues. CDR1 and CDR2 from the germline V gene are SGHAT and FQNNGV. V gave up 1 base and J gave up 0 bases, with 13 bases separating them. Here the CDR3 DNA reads TGTGCCAGCAGCTTAGTCGCCCAGTCCCGCTCTGGAAACACCATATATTTT. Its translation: CASSLVAQSRSGNTIYF.

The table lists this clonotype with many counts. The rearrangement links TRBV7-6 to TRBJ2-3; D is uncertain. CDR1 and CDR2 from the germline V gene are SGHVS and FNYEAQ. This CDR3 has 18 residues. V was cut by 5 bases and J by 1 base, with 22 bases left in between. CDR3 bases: TGTGCCAGCAGCCTTGACTCTCCTCCCGTTCACCGCACAGATACGCAGTATTTT. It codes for CASSLDSPPVHRTDTQYF.